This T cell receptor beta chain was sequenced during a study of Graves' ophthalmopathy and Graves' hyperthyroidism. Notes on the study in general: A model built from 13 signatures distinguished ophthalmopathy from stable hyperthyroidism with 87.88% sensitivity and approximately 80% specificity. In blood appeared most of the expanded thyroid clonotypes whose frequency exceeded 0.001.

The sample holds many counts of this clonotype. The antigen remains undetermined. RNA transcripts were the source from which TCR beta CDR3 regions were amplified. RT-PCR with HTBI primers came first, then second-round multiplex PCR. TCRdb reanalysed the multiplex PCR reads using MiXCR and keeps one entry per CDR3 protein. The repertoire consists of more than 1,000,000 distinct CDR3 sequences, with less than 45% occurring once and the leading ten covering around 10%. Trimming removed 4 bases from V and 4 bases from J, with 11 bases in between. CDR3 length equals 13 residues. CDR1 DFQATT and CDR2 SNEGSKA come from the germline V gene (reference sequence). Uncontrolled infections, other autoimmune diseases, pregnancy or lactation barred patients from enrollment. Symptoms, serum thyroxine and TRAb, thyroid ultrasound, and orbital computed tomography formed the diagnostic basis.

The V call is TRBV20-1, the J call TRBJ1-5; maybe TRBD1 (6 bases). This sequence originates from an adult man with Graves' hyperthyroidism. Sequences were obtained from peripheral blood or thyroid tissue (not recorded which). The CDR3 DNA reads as TGCAGTGCTAAGGACAGCCTTAATCAGCCCCAGCATTTT. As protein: CSAKDSLNQPQHF.